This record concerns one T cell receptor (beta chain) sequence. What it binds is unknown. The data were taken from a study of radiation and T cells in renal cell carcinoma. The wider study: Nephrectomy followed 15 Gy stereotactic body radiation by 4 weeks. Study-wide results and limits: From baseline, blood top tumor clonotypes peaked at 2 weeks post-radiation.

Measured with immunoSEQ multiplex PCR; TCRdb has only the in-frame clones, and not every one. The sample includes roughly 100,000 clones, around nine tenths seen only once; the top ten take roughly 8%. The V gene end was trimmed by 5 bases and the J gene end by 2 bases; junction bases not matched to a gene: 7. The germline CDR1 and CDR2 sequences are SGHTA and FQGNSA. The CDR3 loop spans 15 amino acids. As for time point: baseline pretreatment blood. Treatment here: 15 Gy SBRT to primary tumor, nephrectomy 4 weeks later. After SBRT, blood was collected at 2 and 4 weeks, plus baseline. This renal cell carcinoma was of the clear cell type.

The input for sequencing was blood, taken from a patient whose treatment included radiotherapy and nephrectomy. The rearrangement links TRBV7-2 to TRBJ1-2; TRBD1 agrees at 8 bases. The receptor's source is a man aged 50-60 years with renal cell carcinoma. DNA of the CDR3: TGTGCCAGCAGCCAGGACAGGGCCATGAACTATGGCTACACCTTC. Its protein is CASSQDRAMNYGYTF.